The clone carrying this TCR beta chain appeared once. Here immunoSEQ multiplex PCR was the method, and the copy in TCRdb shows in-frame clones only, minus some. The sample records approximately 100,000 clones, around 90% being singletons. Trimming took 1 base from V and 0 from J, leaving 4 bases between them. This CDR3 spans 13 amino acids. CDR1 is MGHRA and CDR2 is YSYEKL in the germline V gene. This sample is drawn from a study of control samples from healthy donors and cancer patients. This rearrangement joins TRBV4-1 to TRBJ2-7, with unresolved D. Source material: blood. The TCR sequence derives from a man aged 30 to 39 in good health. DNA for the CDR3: TGCGCCAGCAGCCAAGCCTTCTCCTACGAGCAGTACTTC. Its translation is CASSQAFSYEQYF.